The clone carrying this T cell receptor (beta chain) has just a few counts. The antigen remains unidentified. The data stem from a study of cytomegalovirus exposure and HLA in healthy donors. General study points: Published work reported that the classifier diagnosed cytomegalovirus status with high specificity and sensitivity. When analyzed later, the rates of TCR association showed variation by HLA locus, with DRB1 the most and HLA-C the fewest.

V was trimmed by 3 bases and J by 2 bases, leaving 13 bases between them. CDR1 is LNHDA, CDR2 SQIVND, per germline (reference sequence). The CDR3 contains 15 residues. PCR amplification relied on 60 Vbeta primers (plus 13 Jbeta primers). Data came from immunoSEQ multiplex PCR; TCRdb stores just in-frame clones and leaves some out. The sample lists around 140,000 clones; around 77% were seen once. The sequence was collected from a woman aged 55-75 years in good health and CMV-seronegative. The chain links TRBV19 to TRBJ1-2; no definite D call. The material sequenced was PBMCs. This CDR3 is CASSIGGSTNYGYTF. CDR3 in DNA: TGTGCCAGTAGTATCGGCGGAAGCACCAACTATGGCTACACCTTC.